This paragraph reports one T cell receptor beta chain. Its antigen is unidentified. The record originates from a study of beta chain features in type 1 diabetes. Study overall: Examination of sorted cells across all samples involved approximately 100,000,000 cells. The study's findings and limits: A pattern of fewer insertions and more deletions at VDJ junctions was seen in type 1 diabetes patients.

The isolated RNA, all of it, was reverse transcribed, so expressed TCRB transcripts were what got sequenced. Some clones are missing from TCRdb's copy, which holds only in-frame ones; the method was immunoSEQ multiplex PCR. The sample has 860,000 or so clones; about a sixth are singletons. Trimming removed 4 bases from V and 4 bases from J, with 14 bases in between. Germline CDR1 is SGHNT and CDR2 is YYREEE (reference sequence). The CDR3 contains 14 residues. Via the markers CD45RO/CCR7/CD25/CD127/CD95/CD27, stem cell-like memory, regulatory, central memory and naive CD4+ cells were sorted. The chain has TRBV5-4 and TRBJ1-2; no clear D. This TCR came from a young woman in good health. Input material: naive CD4+ T cells from blood. CDR3 amino acids: CASSDHRLAYGYTF. The CDR3 DNA reads TGTGCCAGCAGCGACCATAGGCTAGCCTATGGCTACACCTTC.